This T cell receptor beta chain emerged from a study of T-cell reconstitution after alpha-beta-depleted transplantation in children. Study-level points and caveats: Some patients owed their high day-60 TCRbeta diversity to surviving recipient T cells and thymic progenitors. Newly produced T cells mostly provided counts and TCRbeta diversity after one year, as hyperexpanded clones declined. The origin of alpha-beta T cells about two months after transplant was reportedly several hundred expanded graft clones.

The library targeted TCRbeta and was prepared with unique molecular identifiers. Via MiXCR, TCRdb re-called the PCR reads, giving one row per CDR3 protein. The table has 450,000 to 600,000 distinct CDR3 sequences, 10% to 15% seen once. This clonotype was seen a handful of times. Its specificity is unknown. Material: PBMCs, mostly from graft donor cells, obtained 360 days after TCRalphabeta/CD19-depleted stem cell transplant. This receptor was identified in a male patient younger than 18 who had a stem cell transplant for acute myeloid leukemia, so the T cells may come from the graft donor.

CDR3 amino acids: CSAGDSPYEQYF. CDR3 DNA sequence: TGCAGCGCCGGGGACAGCCCCTACGAGCAGTACTTC. The genes are TRBV29-1 and TRBJ2-7, with 7 bases that match TRBD1. V gave up 7 bases and J gave up 2 bases; unmatched junction bases: 5. The germline V gene has CDR1 SQVTM and CDR2 ANQGSEA. This CDR3 region has 12 residues.